This T cell receptor beta chain was captured in a study of cytomegalovirus exposure and HLA in healthy donors. Study-wide points: Rare TCR sequences predominated, though certain public TCRs were found in many donors.

Note on this clone: The antigen is undetermined.

PCR used 60 Vbeta primers and 13 Jbeta primers. Sequencing was performed with immunoSEQ multiplex PCR; in TCRdb, only in-frame clones are kept and a portion is missing. The sample has about 120,000 clones; about three quarters are singletons. The clonotype comes from a female donor in good health and CMV-seronegative. Sequencing was carried out using PBMCs.

This CDR3 is CASSLTSGEQETQYF. CDR3 nucleotide sequence: TGCGCCAGCAGCTTGACTAGCGGGGAGCAAGAGACCCAGTACTTC. This chain uses TRBV5-1 with TRBJ2-5; 10 bases match TRBD2. The CDR3 has 15 amino acids. Germline V gene lookup returns CDR1 SGHRS and CDR2 YFSETQ. Trimming took 1 base from V and 2 from J; bases not matched to a gene: 2. Drawing the rest from reference TRBV5-1 and TRBJ2-5, the complete variable domain is KAGVTQTPRYLIKTRGQQVTLSCSPISGHRSVSWYQQTPGQGLQFLFEYFSETQRNKGNFPGRFSGRQFSNSRSEMNVSTLELGDSALYLCASSLTSGEQETQYFGPGTRLLVL.